The T cell receptor beta chain under discussion was sequenced for a study of CD8+ T cells in alopecia areata. Study information: Donor skin was harvested from roughly 6-13-month-old C3H/HeJ mice with spontaneous alopecia and grafted onto roughly 6-10-week-old female C3H/HeJ recipients.

The CDR3 covers 14 residues. Per the germline V gene, CDR1 is NNHDY and CDR2 is SYVADS. V shed 4 bases and J shed 0 bases, with 10 bases lying between them. This clone has ten or more counts. Its target is unknown. Genes and germline are mouse. The CDR3 is cut off 4 residues early in the read; its end comes from the germline J gene. After isolation, RNA underwent reverse transcription to generate cDNA as the sequencing template. Measured with immunoSEQ multiplex PCR; TCRdb has only the in-frame clones, and not every one. This sample has just over 3,500 clones, each found more than once. Regarding the study as a whole: Higher clonality than in normal scalp was seen in lesional scalp, especially alopecia totalis/universalis. Sequence data from scalp samples additionally include resident alphabeta T cells of normal skin.

The pooled cutaneous lymph node cells were sorted using several markers (CD4, CD8alpha, NKG2D, NKG2ACE and others). The sequenced sample consisted of CD8+ T cells sorted from a lymph node. The V and J genes are TRBV13-3 and TRBJ1-2, with TRBD1 as a possible D gene (6 bases). The source is a C3H/HeJ mouse with alopecia areata. MHC haplotype here: H2-k. The sequenced part of the CDR3 DNA is TGTGCCAGCAGTCCCGGGACAACAAACTCC. As protein: CASSPGTTNS. The whole CDR3 sequence is CASSPGTTNSDYTF.